A selection of T cell receptor beta chains follows, all from one sample in a study of regulatory T cells in long-lasting Graves disease. One entry per CDR3 protein, called by TCRdb with MiXCR from the multiplex PCR reads. The table lists some 440,000 distinct CDR3 sequences, about 20% of them singletons. Sample: peripheral blood mononuclear cells (PBMCs), taken when the disease was refractory, from a patient treated with antithyroid drugs. The receptor source for this set is a female donor with Graves disease. Each CDR3 is given with its conserved first and last residue. A D gene is named only where the DNA matches it firmly. Clone size is given for some rows only: seen once, a few or many times, or a class if the clone is expanded.

clone_size	d_call	v_call	j_call	cdr3_length	cdr3_nt	cdr3_aa
many	NA	TRBV13	TRBJ2-7	15	TGTGCCAGCAGCTCCATTGGGCAGGGAATCTACGAGCAGTACTTC	CASSSIGQGIYEQYF
NA	TRBD1	TRBV11-2	TRBJ1-6	15	TGTGCCAGCAGCCTTATCCTACAGGGGGGTTCACCCCTCCACTTT	CASSLILQGGSPLHF
few	NA	TRBV5-1	TRBJ2-5	15	TGCGCCAGCAGCTTGGCGGGCGCGGAAGGGGAGACCCAGTACTTC	CASSLAGAEGETQYF
NA	NA	TRBV6-1	TRBJ1-1	17	TGTGCCAGCAACAAGGAGGGTCACAGCTTATCGAACACTGAAGCTTTCTTT	CASNKEGHSLSNTEAFF
NA	TRBD2	TRBV7-3	TRBJ2-2	16	TGTGCCAGCAGCTCCCTAGCGGGCAAGAACACCGGGGAGCTGTTTTTT	CASSSLAGKNTGELFF
NA	TRBD2	TRBV7-2	TRBJ2-7	16	TGTGCCAGCAGCCGCGATGGACTAGCGGGTTACTACGAGCAGTACTTC	CASSRDGLAGYYEQYF
many	TRBD1	TRBV28	TRBJ1-6	15	TGTGCCAGCAGACAGGGGGGGGATTATAATTCACCCCTCCACTTT	CASRQGGDYNSPLHF
NA	TRBD2	TRBV7-8	TRBJ2-2	18	TGTGCCAGCAGCCGCCGGGGTAGTCGGGGAGGGCACACCGGGGAGCTGTTTTTT	CASSRRGSRGGHTGELFF
NA	NA	TRBV20-1	TRBJ2-2	16	TGCAGTGCAACCCTTTTCGGAAAAGAGAACACCGGGGAGCTGTTTTTT	CSATLFGKENTGELFF
many	TRBD1	TRBV28	TRBJ1-2	14	TGTGCCAGCAGTTTACCCGGGACAGGAGAAGACTACACCTTC	CASSLPGTGEDYTF
many	NA	TRBV30	TRBJ2-7	13	TGTGCCTGGAATGCGCGGGGTACCTACGAGCAGTACTTC	CAWNARGTYEQYF
many	NA	TRBV7-9	TRBJ1-5	15	TGTGCCAGCAGCTCTAGGCAACGGCCTAATCAGCCCCAGCATTTT	CASSSRQRPNQPQHF
NA	TRBD2	TRBV19	TRBJ2-5	18	TGTGCCAGTAGTAGGACTAGCGGGAGGTGGGGTCGCCAAGAGACCCAGTACTTC	CASSRTSGRWGRQETQYF
NA	NA	TRBV25-1	TRBJ2-7	14	TGTGCCAGCAGTGAACCGGGACCGCTATACGAGCAGTACTTC	CASSEPGPLYEQYF
NA	NA	TRBV27	TRBJ1-1	14	TGTGCCAGCAGTAAATTGGGGTTGAACACTGAAGCTTTCTTT	CASSKLGLNTEAFF